The entry below describes one TCR beta chain. This entry belongs to a study of blood T cell repertoires in COVID-19. As for the study in general: Donors in the United States, Italy and Spain gave samples during acute or convalescent COVID-19. Sources were T cells, B-cell-depleted T cells, or PBMCs; the material itself was cDNA or gDNA.

Per the germline V gene, CDR1 is LNHDA and CDR2 is SQIVND (reference sequence). V lost 4 bases and J lost 7, with 7 bases in between. This CDR3 is 11 amino acids long. Per the original methods: Amplification of reference gene primers was used by the study to estimate nucleated cell counts. Libraries were prepared by immunoSEQ multiplex PCR; TCRdb keeps only in-frame clonotypes and omits some of them. The V and J calls and clone size were taken over from that table, and D and trimming were inferred from the DNA. The repertoire has fewer than 350,000 clones, 90% of them found once; the top ten carry 6% to 7%.

The TCR comes from a woman aged 30 to 39 with COVID-19, enrolled during active disease. The material sequenced was peripheral blood. The rearrangement links TRBV19 to TRBJ2-5, with D hard to call. Written as DNA, the CDR3 is TGTGCCAGTAGTAGGGCAGGGACCCAGTACTTC. The encoded protein is CASSRAGTQYF.